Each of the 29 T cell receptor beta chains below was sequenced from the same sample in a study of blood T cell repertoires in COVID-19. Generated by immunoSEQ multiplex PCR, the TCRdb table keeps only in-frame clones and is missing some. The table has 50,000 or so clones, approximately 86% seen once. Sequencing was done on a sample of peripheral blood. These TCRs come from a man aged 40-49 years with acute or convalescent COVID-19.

The CDR3 loop reads CASSPSKLAGEIEQFF. CDR3 sequence (DNA): TGTGCCAGCTCACCATCTAAACTAGCGGGAGAAATTGAGCAGTTCTTC. The chain joins TRBV18 to TRBJ2-1; 11 bases agree with TRBD2. The V segment lost 2 bases and the J segment 9 bases; nucleotides outside the gene matches: 9. Germline loops: CDR1 KGHSH, CDR2 LQKENI. This CDR3 has 16 amino acids.

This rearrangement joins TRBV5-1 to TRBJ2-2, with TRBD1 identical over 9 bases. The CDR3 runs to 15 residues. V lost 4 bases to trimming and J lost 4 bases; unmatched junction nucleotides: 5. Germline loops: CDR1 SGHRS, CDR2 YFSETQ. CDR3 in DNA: TGCGCCAGCAGCCCCGGGACAGGGTTCACCGGGGAGCTGTTTTTT. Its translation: CASSPGTGFTGELFF. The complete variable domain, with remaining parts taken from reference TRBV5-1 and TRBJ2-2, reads KAGVTQTPRYLIKTRGQQVTLSCSPISGHRSVSWYQQTPGQGLQFLFEYFSETQRNKGNFPGRFSGRQFSNSRSEMNVSTLELGDSALYLCASSPGTGFTGELFFGEGSRLTVL.

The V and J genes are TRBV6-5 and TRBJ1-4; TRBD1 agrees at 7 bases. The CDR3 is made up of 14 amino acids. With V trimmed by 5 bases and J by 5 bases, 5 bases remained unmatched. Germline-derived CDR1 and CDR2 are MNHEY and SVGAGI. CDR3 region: CASSTGDGNEKLFF. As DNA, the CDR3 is TGTGCCAGCAGTACAGGGGATGGGAATGAAAAACTGTTTTTT.

The CDR3: CASSQRSVSTGELFF. Here the CDR3 DNA reads TGTGCCAGCAGCCAACGGAGCGTATCCACCGGGGAGCTGTTTTTT. The chain has TRBV3-1 (or the pseudogene TRBV3-2) and TRBJ2-2, with D unresolved. The CDR3 length is 15 residues. CDR1 and CDR2 from the germline V gene are LGHDT and YNNKEL (reference sequence). V was pared by 2 bases and J by 4 bases, with 11 bases between.

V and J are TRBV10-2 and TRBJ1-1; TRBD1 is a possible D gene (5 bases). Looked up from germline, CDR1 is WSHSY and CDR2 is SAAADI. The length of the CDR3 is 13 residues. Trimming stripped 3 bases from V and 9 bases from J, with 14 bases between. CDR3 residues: CASSDHGAKKAFF. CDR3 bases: TGCGCCAGCAGTGATCATGGGGCTAAGAAAGCTTTCTTT.

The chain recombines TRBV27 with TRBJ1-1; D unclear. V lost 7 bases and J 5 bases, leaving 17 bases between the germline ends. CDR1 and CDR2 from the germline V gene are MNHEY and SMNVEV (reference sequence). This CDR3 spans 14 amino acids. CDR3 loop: CASMSGGLRTEAFF. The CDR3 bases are TGTGCCAGCATGAGCGGCGGGTTAAGGACTGAAGCTTTCTTT.

CDR3 loop: CASSLLGQEQYV. The CDR3 DNA reads as TGTGCCAGCAGCTTGTTGGGACAAGAGCAGTACGTC. The rearrangement joins TRBV5-4 to TRBJ2-7; perhaps TRBD1 as D (6 bases). This CDR3 spans 12 amino acids. In germline, CDR1 is SGHNT, CDR2 YYREEE (reference sequence). V lost 1 base, J lost 7 bases, and 9 bases lay in between.

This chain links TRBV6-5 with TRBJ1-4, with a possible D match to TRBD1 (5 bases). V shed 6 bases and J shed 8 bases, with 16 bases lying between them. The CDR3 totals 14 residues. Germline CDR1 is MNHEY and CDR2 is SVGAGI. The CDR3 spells CASSRTNWGEKLFF. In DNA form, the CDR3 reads TGTGCCAGCAGCCGGACAAACTGGGGCGAAAAACTGTTTTTT.

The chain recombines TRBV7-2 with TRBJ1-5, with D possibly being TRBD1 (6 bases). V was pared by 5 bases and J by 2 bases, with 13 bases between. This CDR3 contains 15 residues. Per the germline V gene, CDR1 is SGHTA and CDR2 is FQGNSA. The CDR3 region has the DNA TGTGCCAGCAGCATACCCAGGGGAGGCAATCAGCCCCAGCATTTT. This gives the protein CASSIPRGGNQPQHF.

The CDR3 loop reads CASSFRAGGRADTQYF. CDR3 coding DNA: TGTGCCAGCAGCTTTCGGGCAGGGGGCCGGGCAGATACGCAGTATTTT. The chain links TRBV11-2 to TRBJ2-3; 8 bases line up with TRBD1. The ends lost 3 bases at V and 4 bases at J; junction bases unmatched: 9. CDR3 length: 16 amino acids. Germline V lookup: CDR1 SGHAT, CDR2 FQNNGV.

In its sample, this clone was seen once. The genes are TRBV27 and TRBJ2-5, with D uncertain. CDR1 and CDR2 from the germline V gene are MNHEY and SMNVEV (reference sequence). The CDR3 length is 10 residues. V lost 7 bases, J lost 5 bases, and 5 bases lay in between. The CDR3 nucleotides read TGTGCCAGCATTCGGGAGACCCAGTACTTC. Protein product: CASIRETQYF.

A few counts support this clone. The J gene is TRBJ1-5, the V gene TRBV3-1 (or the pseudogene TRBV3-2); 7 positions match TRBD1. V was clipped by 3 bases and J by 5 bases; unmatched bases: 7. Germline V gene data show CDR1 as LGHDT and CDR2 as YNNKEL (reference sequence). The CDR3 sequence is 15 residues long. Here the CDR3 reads CASSHTDRADQPQHF. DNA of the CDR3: TGTGCCAGCAGCCATACAGACAGGGCCGATCAGCCCCAGCATTTT.

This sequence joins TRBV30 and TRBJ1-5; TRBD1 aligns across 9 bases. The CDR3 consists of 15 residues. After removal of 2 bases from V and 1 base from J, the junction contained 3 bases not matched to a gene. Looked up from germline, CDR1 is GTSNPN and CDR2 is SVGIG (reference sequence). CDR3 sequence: CAWSPQGASNQPQHF. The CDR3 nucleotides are TGTGCCTGGAGTCCACAGGGGGCAAGCAATCAGCCCCAGCATTTT.

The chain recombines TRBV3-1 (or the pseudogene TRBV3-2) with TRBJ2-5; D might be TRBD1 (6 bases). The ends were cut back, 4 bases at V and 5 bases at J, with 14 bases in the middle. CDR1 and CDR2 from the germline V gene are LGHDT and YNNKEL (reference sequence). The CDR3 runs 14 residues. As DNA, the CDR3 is TGTGCCAGCAGCCGGGCACAGGGATCGGAGACCCAGTACTTC. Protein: CASSRAQGSETQYF.

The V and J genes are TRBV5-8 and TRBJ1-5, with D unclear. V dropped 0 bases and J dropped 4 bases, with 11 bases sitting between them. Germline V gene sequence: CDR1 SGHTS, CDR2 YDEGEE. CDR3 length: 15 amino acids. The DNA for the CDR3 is TGTGCCAGCAGCTTGGATCCGGGAGGAAATCAGCCCCAGCATTTT. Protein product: CASSLDPGGNQPQHF.

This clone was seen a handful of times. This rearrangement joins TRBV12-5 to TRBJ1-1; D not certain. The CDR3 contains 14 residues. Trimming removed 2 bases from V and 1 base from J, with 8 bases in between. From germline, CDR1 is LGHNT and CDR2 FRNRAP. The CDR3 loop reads CASGLLTPNTEAFF. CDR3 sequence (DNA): TGTGCTAGTGGTTTGTTAACACCGAACACTGAAGCTTTCTTT.

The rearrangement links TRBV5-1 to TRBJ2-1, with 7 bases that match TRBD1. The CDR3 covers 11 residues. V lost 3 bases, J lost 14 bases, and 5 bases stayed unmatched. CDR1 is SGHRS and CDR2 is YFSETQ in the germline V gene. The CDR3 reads CASSSHRGEFF. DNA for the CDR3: TGCGCCAGCAGCTCGCACAGGGGCGAGTTCTTC.

In DNA form, the CDR3 reads TGTGCTCGGGAGCGGGCCGCGAACACCGGGGAGCTGTTTTTT. Translation gives CARERAANTGELFF. The chain combines TRBV30 with TRBJ2-2; D perhaps matches TRBD2 (6 bases). From germline, CDR1 is GTSNPN and CDR2 SVGIG (reference sequence). The CDR3 length is 14 residues.

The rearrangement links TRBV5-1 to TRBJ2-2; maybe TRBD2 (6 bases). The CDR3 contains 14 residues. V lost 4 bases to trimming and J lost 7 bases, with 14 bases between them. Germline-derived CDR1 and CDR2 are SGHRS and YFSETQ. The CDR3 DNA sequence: TGCGCCAGCAGCGGAGGGGAACTATTCGGGGAGCTGTTTTTT. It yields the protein CASSGGELFGELFF.

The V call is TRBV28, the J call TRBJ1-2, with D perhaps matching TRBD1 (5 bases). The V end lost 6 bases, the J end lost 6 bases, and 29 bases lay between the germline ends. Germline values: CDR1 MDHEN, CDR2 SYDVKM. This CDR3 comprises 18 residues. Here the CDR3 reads CASRQPFPRTPGSHGYTF. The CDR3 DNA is TGTGCCAGCAGGCAACCTTTCCCAAGGACCCCAGGGTCCCATGGCTACACCTTC.

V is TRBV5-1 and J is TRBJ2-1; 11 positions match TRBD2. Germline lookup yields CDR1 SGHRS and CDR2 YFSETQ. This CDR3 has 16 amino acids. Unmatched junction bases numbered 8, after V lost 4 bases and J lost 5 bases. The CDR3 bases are TGCGCCAGCAGCCTCGGAGGGACTAGCGGACACAATGAGCAGTTCTTC. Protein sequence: CASSLGGTSGHNEQFF.

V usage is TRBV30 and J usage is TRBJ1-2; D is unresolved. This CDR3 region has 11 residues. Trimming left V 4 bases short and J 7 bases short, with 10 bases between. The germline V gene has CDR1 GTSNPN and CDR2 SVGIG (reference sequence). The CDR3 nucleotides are TGTGCCTGGACCACACGGGGTGGCTACACCTTC. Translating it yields CAWTTRGGYTF. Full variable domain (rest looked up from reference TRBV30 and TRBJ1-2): SQTIHQWPATLVQPVGSPLSLECTVEGTSNPNLYWYRQAAGRGLQLLFYSVGIGQISSEVPQNLSASRPQDRQFILSSKKLLLSDSGFYLCAWTTRGGYTFGSGTRLTVV.

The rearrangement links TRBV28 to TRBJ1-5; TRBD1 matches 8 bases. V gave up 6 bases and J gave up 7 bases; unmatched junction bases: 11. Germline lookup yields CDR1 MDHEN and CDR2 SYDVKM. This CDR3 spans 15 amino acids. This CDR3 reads CASRPGTGRIQPQHF. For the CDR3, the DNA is TGTGCCAGCAGACCCGGGACAGGACGAATCCAGCCCCAGCATTTT.

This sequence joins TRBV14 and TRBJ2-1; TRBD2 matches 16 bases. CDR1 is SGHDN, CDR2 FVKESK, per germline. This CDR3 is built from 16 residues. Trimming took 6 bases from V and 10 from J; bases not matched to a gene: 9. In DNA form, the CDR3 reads TGTGCCAGCAGTCGCCCGGGACTAGCGGGAGGGTTGGAGCAGTTCTTC. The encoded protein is CASSRPGLAGGLEQFF.

CDR3 sequence: CAYEIQLNTEAFF. The CDR3 nucleotides are TGTGCCTACGAAATACAGCTGAACACTGAAGCTTTCTTT. This chain joins TRBV30 and TRBJ1-1; D gene ambiguous. This CDR3 is 13 amino acids long. V shed 7 bases and J shed 0 bases, with 12 bases lying between them. Germline V gene data show CDR1 as GTSNPN and CDR2 as SVGIG (reference sequence).

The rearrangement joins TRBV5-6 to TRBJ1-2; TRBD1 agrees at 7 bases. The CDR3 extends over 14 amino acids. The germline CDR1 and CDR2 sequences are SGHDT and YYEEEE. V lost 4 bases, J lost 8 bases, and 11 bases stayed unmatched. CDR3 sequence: CASSTTGTALGYTF. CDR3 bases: TGTGCCAGCAGCACAACCGGGACAGCCTTAGGCTACACCTTC. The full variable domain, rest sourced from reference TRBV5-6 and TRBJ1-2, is DAGVTQSPTHLIKTRGQQVTLRCSPKSGHDTVSWYQQALGQGPQFIFQYYEEEERQRGNFPDRFSGHQFPNYSSELNVNALLLGDSALYLCASSTTGTALGYTFGSGTRLTVV.

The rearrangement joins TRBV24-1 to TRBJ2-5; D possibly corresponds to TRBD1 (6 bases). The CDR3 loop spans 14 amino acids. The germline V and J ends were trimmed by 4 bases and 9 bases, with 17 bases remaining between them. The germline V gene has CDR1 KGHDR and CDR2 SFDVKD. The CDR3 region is CATSDPSTGKAQYF. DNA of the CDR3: TGTGCCACCAGTGACCCCAGTACAGGGAAGGCCCAGTACTTC.

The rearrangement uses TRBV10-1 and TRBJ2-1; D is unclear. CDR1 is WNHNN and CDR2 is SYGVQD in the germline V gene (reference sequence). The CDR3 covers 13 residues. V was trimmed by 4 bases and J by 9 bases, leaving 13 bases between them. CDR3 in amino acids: CASSGQQATEQFF. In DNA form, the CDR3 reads TGCGCCAGCAGTGGCCAGCAGGCTACTGAGCAGTTCTTC.

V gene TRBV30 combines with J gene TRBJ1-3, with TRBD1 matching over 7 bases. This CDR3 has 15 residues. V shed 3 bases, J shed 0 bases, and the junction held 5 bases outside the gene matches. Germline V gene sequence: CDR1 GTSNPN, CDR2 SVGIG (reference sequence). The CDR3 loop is CAWRNRGLSGNTIYF. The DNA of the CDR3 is TGTGCCTGGAGGAACAGGGGTCTCTCTGGAAACACCATATATTTT.